This T cell receptor (beta chain) came from a study of blood T cell repertoires in COVID-19. Study background: Italy, Spain and the United States were the sources of the convalescent and acute COVID-19 samples.

Clones were read by immunoSEQ multiplex PCR, and TCRdb kept only the in-frame ones, dropping some. The data hold some 300,000 clones, with about 87% observed a single time. The ends were cut back, 3 bases at V and 9 bases at J, with 12 bases in the middle. In germline, CDR1 is DFQATT, CDR2 SNEGSKA (reference sequence). The CDR3 totals 12 residues. This TCR was sampled from a woman between 25 and 40 years old who had recovered from COVID-19. The sequencing input was peripheral blood. The V call is TRBV20-1, the J call TRBJ2-1; D is unresolved. In DNA form, the CDR3 reads TGCAGTGCTAGTCCCGGGTTCGGTGAGCAGTTCTTC. As protein: CSASPGFGEQFF.